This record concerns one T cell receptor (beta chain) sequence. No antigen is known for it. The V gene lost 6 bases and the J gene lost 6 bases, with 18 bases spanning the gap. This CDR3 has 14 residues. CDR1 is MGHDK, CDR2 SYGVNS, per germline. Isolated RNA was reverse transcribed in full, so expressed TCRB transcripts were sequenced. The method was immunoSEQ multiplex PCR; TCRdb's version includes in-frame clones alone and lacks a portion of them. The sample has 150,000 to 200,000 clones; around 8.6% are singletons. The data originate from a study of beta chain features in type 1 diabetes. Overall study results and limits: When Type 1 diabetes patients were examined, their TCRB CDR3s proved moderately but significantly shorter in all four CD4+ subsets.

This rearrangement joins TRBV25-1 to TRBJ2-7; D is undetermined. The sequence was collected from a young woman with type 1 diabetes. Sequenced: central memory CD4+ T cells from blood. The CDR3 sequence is CASRARGGSGEQYF. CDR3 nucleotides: TGTGCCAGCAGGGCCCGAGGCGGATCGGGCGAGCAGTACTTC.